The T cell receptor (beta chain) described here comes from a study of T cell responses to AZD1222 COVID-19 vaccine. Overall study results and limits: At 160-218 and 743-854, vaccine-associated CD4 TCRs were dominant, and they spanned spike.

Regarding this clone: Its antigen is unidentified.

Here immunoSEQ multiplex PCR was the method, and the copy in TCRdb shows in-frame clones only, minus some. The table includes about 130,000 clones, 93% detected once. The CDR3 length is 12 residues. The germline gives CDR1 SNHLY, CDR2 FYNNEI. V lost 3 bases to trimming and J lost 8 bases, with 8 bases between them. This chain links TRBV2 with TRBJ1-5; D is unclear. Material: peripheral blood, obtained on day 0 of AZD1222 vaccination. The sequence was obtained from an adult in good health. The CDR3 region is CASSDDREPQHF. CDR3 DNA: TGTGCCAGCAGTGACGACCGTGAGCCCCAGCATTTT.